Below, 11 T cell receptor beta chains from the same sample are listed, as sequenced in a study of blood T cell repertoires in COVID-19. Profiling relied on immunoSEQ multiplex PCR, and the TCRdb table lists in-frame clones only, not all of them. The data contain 120,000 or so clones, 85% to 90% of them seen just once; the ten biggest clones take up roughly 3.3%. Material for sequencing was peripheral blood. All receptors derive from a woman aged 45 to 65 with acute or convalescent COVID-19.

The rearrangement uses TRBV19 and TRBJ2-3; 7 bases line up with TRBD2. The trim removed 4 bases at V and 2 bases at J, leaving 6 bases unmatched. Germline lookup yields CDR1 LNHDA and CDR2 SQIVND (reference sequence). The CDR3 spans 15 residues. DNA of the CDR3: TGTGCCAGTAGTAGCGGGAGCCACTTCACAGATACGCAGTATTTT. Protein product: CASSSGSHFTDTQYF.

The CDR3, as DNA: TGTGCCAGCTCACCCAGACAGGGAGATTACGAGCAGTACTTC. Its protein product is CASSPRQGDYEQYF. The chain combines TRBV18 with TRBJ2-7, with 7 bases identical to TRBD1. The CDR3 length is 14 residues. V dropped 3 bases and J dropped 4; count of bases not matched to a gene: 6. Per the germline V gene, CDR1 is KGHSH and CDR2 is LQKENI.

The chain recombines TRBV6-2 or TRBV6-3 with TRBJ1-1, with a tentative D call TRBD1 (5 bases). With 6 bases removed from V and 8 bases from J, the gap between germline ends came to 7 bases. The CDR3 is made up of 10 amino acids. Looked up from germline, CDR1 is MNHEY and CDR2 is SVGEGT. CDR3 region: CASSDREAFF. In DNA form, the CDR3 reads TGTGCCAGCAGCGACAGAGAAGCTTTCTTT.

The CDR3 reads CASSTGGGGETQYF. The CDR3 nucleotides are TGTGCCAGCAGCACAGGGGGGGGTGGAGAGACCCAGTACTTC. V usage is TRBV9 and J usage is TRBJ2-5; D possibly corresponds to TRBD1 (8 bases). The CDR3 is 14 amino acids. Trimming took off 4 bases at V and 4 bases at J, with 14 bases between the two ends. The germline V gene has CDR1 SGDLS and CDR2 YYNGEE. Using reference TRBV9 and TRBJ2-5 for the parts outside the CDR3, the full variable domain is DSGVTQTPKHLITATGQRVTLRCSPRSGDLSVYWYQQSLDQGLQFLIQYYNGEERAKGNILERFSAQQFPDLHSELNLSSLELGDSALYFCASSTGGGGETQYFGPGTRLLVL.

This clone was seen a few times. This sequence joins TRBV10-3 and TRBJ1-2; 12 bases fit TRBD1. The CDR3 totals 15 residues. Germline CDR1 is ENHRY and CDR2 is SYGVKD. The V segment lost 7 bases and the J segment 3 bases; nucleotides outside the gene matches: 6. Here the CDR3 reads CAITSGTGGHYGYTF. As DNA, the CDR3 is TGTGCCATCACCTCCGGGACAGGGGGCCACTATGGCTACACCTTC.

This chain joins TRBV4-2 and TRBJ2-5; 8 bases line up with TRBD1. CDR1 is LGHNA, CDR2 YNFKEQ, per germline. The V segment lost 5 bases and the J segment 5 bases; nucleotides outside the gene matches: 10. The CDR3 has 15 amino acids. CDR3 DNA sequence: TGTGCCAGCAGCACCTGGACAGGGCCCGGCGAGACCCAGTACTTC. Its translation is CASSTWTGPGETQYF.

A remark on this clone: The DNA is left out, because the CDR3 cannot be placed on it with certainty; the CDR3 is given as TCRdb lists it. The chain links TRBV21-1 to TRBJ1-1. TRBV21-1 is a documented pseudogene. Both ends counted, the CDR3 spans 12 residues. This CDR3 reads CASSKVGEGAFF.

This CDR3 reads CASSRGQGAGIEKLFF. CDR3 nucleotides: TGTGCCAGTAGTAGGGGCCAGGGGGCAGGTATTGAAAAACTGTTTTTT. The chain has TRBV19 and TRBJ1-4, with 8 bases fitting TRBD1. V lost 4 bases and J lost 7; bases outside the gene matches: 11. CDR3 size: 16 residues. Germline CDR1 is LNHDA and CDR2 is SQIVND (reference sequence).

The chain employs TRBV3-1 (or the pseudogene TRBV3-2) and TRBJ2-3; no clear D gene. This CDR3 contains 15 residues. Deletions cut 1 base from V and 2 bases from J, with 10 bases between. Germline CDR1 LGHDT, CDR2 YNNKEL (reference sequence). CDR3 in amino acids: CASSQGWQDTDTQYF. Here the CDR3 DNA reads TGTGCCAGCAGCCAAGGTTGGCAGGACACAGATACGCAGTATTTT.

The chain combines TRBV5-1 with TRBJ2-5; D is possibly TRBD2 (5 bases). V lost 0 bases and J lost 5, with 14 bases in between. Germline lookup yields CDR1 SGHRS and CDR2 YFSETQ. CDR3 length: 15 amino acids. CDR3 amino acids: CASSLASGSGETQYF. The CDR3 DNA follows: TGCGCCAGCAGCTTGGCCTCGGGCTCGGGGGAGACCCAGTACTTC.

The chain recombines TRBV2 with TRBJ1-4, with D tentatively TRBD1 (5 bases). With 3 bases removed from V and 8 bases from J, the gap between germline ends came to 13 bases. The CDR3 is 14 amino acids. Germline V gene data show CDR1 as SNHLY and CDR2 as FYNNEI. Written as DNA, the CDR3 is TGTGCCAGCAGTGATCCCAGGGTACGGGAAAAACTGTTTTTT. It encodes CASSDPRVREKLFF.